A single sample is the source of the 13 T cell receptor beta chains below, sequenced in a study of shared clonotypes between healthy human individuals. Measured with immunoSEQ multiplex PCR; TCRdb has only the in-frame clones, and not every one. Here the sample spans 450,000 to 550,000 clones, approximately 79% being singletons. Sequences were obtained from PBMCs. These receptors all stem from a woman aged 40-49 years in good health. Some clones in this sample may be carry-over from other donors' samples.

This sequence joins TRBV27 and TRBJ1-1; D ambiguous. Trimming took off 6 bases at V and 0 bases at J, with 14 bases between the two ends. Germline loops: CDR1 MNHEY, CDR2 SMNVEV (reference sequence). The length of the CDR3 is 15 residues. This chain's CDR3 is CASRRAAIVNTEAFF. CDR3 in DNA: TGTGCCAGCAGGAGGGCAGCAATAGTGAACACTGAAGCTTTCTTT.

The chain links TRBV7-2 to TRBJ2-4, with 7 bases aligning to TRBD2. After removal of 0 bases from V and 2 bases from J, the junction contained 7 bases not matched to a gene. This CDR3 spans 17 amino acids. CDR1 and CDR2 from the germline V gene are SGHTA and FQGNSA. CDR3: CASSLARRGGPKNIQYF. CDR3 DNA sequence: TGTGCCAGCAGCTTAGCGCGTAGGGGAGGGCCCAAAAACATTCAGTACTTC.

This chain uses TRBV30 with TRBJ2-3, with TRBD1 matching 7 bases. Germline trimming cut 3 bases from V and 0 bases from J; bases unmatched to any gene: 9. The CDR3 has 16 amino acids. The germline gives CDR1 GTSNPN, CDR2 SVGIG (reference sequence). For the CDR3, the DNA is TGTGCCTGGAGAGCGAGAGGGGGCCTGAGCACAGATACGCAGTATTTT. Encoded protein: CAWRARGGLSTDTQYF.

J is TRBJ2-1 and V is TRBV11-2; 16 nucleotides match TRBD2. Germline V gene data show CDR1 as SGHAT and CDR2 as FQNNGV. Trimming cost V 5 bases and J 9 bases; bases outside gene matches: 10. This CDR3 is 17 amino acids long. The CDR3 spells CASSKGTSGRAGSEQFF. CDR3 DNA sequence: TGTGCCAGCAGCAAAGGGACTAGCGGGAGGGCCGGCAGTGAGCAGTTCTTC.

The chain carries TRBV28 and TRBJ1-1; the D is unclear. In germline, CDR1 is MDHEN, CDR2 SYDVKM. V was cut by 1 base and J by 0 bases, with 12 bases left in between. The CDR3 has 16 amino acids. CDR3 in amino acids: CASSLSVGVLNTEAFF. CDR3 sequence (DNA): TGTGCCAGCAGTTTATCAGTGGGTGTTCTGAACACTGAAGCTTTCTTT. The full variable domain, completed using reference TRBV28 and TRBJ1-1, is DVKVTQSSRYLVKRTGEKVFLECVQDMDHENMFWYRQDPGLGLRLIYFSYDVKMKEKGDIPEGYSVSREKKERFSLILESASTNQTSMYLCASSLSVGVLNTEAFFGQGTRLTVV.

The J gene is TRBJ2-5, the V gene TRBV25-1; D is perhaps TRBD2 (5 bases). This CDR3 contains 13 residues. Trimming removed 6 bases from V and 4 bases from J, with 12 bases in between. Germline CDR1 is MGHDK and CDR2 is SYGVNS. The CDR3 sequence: CASSLRGAETQYF. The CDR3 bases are TGTGCCAGCAGCCTCCGGGGTGCAGAGACCCAGTACTTC.

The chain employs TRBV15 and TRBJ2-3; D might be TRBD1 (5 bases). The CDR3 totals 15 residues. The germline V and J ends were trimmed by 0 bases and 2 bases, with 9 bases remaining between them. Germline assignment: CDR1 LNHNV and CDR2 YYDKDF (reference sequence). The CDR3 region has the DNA TGTGCCACCAGCAGAGATGGGGCCTCCACAGATACGCAGTATTTT. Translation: CATSRDGASTDTQYF.

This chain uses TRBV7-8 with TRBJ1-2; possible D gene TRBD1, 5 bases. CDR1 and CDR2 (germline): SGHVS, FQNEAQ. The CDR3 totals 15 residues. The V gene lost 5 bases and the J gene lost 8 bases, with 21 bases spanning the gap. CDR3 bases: TGTGCCAGCAGCGCCCAGCCCCGGGTGAGGGGCGGCTACACCTTC. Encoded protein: CASSAQPRVRGGYTF.

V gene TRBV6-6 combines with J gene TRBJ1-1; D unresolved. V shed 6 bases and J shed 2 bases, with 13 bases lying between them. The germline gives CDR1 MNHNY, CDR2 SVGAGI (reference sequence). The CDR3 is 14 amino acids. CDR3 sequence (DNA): TGTGCCAGCAGAGAGTCCGGATCTAACACTGAAGCTTTCTTT. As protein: CASRESGSNTEAFF.

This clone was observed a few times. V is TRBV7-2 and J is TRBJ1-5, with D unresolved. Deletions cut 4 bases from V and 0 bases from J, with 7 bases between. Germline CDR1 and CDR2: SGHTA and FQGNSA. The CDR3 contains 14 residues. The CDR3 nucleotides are TGTGCCAGCAGCTCGACGGTTAGCAATCAGCCCCAGCATTTT. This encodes CASSSTVSNQPQHF.

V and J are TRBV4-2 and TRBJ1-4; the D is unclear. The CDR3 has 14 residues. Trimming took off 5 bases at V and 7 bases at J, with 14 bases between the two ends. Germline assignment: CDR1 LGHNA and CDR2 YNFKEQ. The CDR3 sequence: CASSSRWGGEKLFF. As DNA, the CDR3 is TGTGCCAGCAGCTCCCGGTGGGGTGGTGAAAAACTGTTTTTT.

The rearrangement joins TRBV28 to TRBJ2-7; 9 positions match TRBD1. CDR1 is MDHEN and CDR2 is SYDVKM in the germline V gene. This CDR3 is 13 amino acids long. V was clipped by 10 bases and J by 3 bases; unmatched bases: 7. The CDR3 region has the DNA TGTGCCATTGCGACAGGGGGTGACTACGAGCAGTACTTC. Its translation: CAIATGGDYEQYF. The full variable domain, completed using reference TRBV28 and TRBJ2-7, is DVKVTQSSRYLVKRTGEKVFLECVQDMDHENMFWYRQDPGLGLRLIYFSYDVKMKEKGDIPEGYSVSREKKERFSLILESASTNQTSMYLCAIATGGDYEQYFGPGTRLTVT.

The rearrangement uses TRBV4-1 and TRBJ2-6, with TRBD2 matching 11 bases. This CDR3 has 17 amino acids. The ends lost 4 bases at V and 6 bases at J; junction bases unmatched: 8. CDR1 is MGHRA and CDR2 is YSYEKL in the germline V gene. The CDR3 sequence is CASSPGLAEVVANVLTF. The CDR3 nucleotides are TGCGCCAGCAGCCCGGGACTAGCGGAGGTGGTGGCCAACGTCCTGACTTTC.